A single sample is the source of the 13 T cell receptor beta chains below, sequenced in a study of molecular identifiers for immune sequencing clone quantification. TCRdb fed the PCR reads into MiXCR, producing one record per CDR3 protein. The sample lists tens of thousands of distinct CDR3 sequences, around 20% occurring once. Sequencing was performed on naive CD8+ T cells from blood, with Jurkat cell RNA spiked in. The subset here: FACS-sorted CD8+CD4-CCR7+CD45RA+ naive T cells. The source of these receptors is a human donor in good health. Some libraries in this study had Jurkat cell RNA spiked in.

V usage is TRBV27 and J usage is TRBJ1-4; D unclear. This CDR3 is built from 14 residues. Deletions cut 5 bases from V and 8 bases from J, with 15 bases between. The germline V gene encodes CDR1 MNHEY and CDR2 SMNVEV (reference sequence). The DNA of the CDR3 is TGTGCCAGCAGTCCGACTGGGTTTTTCGAAAAACTGTTTTTT. Encoded protein: CASSPTGFFEKLFF.

The chain couples TRBV29-1 to TRBJ2-1; D unclear. There are 12 residues in the CDR3. The V end lost 0 bases, the J end lost 3 bases, and 3 bases lay between the germline ends. Germline assignment: CDR1 SQVTM and CDR2 ANQGSEA. The DNA of the CDR3 is TGCAGCGTTGAAGACAGCTACAATGAGCAGTTCTTC. Amino acids: CSVEDSYNEQFF.

There are many counts of this clonotype. The rearrangement joins TRBV4-1 to TRBJ2-3, with D perhaps given as TRBD1 or TRBD2 (6 bases each). V lost 0 bases and J 6 bases, leaving 19 bases between the germline ends. The germline CDR1 and CDR2 sequences are MGHRA and YSYEKL. The CDR3 has 17 amino acids. The CDR3 loop is CASSQDSRGARRDTQYF. The CDR3 coding sequence is TGCGCCAGCAGCCAAGACTCGAGGGGGGCCCGACGGGATACGCAGTATTTT.

Worth noting for this clonotype: A read error may produce the germline difference seen at one junction end. The genes are TRBV29-1 and TRBJ2-7; TRBD2 matches at 10 bases. The CDR3 spans 14 residues. CDR1 SQVTM and CDR2 ANQGSEA come from the germline V gene. The CDR3: CSAEGLAGEYEQYF. CDR3 nucleotides: TGCAGCGCTGAAGGGCTAGCGGGAGAATACGAGCAGTACTTC.

As concerns this clonotype: This may be a read error: a much more frequent sequence differs by one nucleotide. This chain uses TRBV5-1 with TRBJ1-1, with 11 bases fitting TRBD1. The length of the CDR3 is 15 residues. Losses at the gene ends were 4 bases for V and 0 bases for J; bases not matched to a gene: 2. Per germline, CDR1 SGHRS and CDR2 YFSETQ. DNA of the CDR3: TGCGCCAGCAGCGGGACAGGGGGGATGAACACTGAAGCTTTCTTT. Translated, it gives CASSGTGGMNTEAFF.

In this sample, this clonotype turned up many times. The chain combines TRBV7-2 with TRBJ2-5; 9 nucleotides agree with TRBD2. The CDR3 length is 15 residues. Germline V CDR1 and CDR2: SGHTA, FQGNSA. Trimming at V came to 3 bases and at J to 2 bases, leaving 4 bases not matched to a gene. In DNA, the CDR3 is TGTGCCAGCAGCTTGGGGGCGGGGGGGCAAGAGACCCAGTACTTC. This encodes CASSLGAGGQETQYF.

This clonotype was seen repeatedly, ten times or more. The chain couples TRBV5-8 to TRBJ2-4; maybe TRBD2 (5 bases). This CDR3 has 14 residues. In germline, CDR1 is SGHTS, CDR2 YDEGEE. V shed 4 bases and J shed 6 bases, with 14 bases lying between them. The CDR3 nucleotides are TGTGCCAGCAGCCCCTACCGGGGTACAAACATTCAGTACTTC. It is translated as CASSPYRGTNIQYF. The whole variable domain, filled in from reference TRBV5-8 and TRBJ2-4, reads EAGVTQSPTHLIKTRGQQATLRCSPISGHTSVYWYQQALGLGLQFLLWYDEGEERNRGNFPPRFSGRQFPNYSSELNVNALELEDSALYLCASSPYRGTNIQYFGAGTRLSVL.

In the case of this clonotype: A much larger clone lies one base from this, so it may be a read error. The V gene is TRBV5-1, the J gene TRBJ1-1, with TRBD1 matching 8 bases. Per the germline V gene, CDR1 is SGHRS and CDR2 is YFSETQ. The V segment lost 7 bases and the J segment 7 bases; nucleotides outside the gene matches: 9. The CDR3 runs 13 residues. The CDR3 loop reads CASGTGTGVEAFF. In DNA form, the CDR3 reads TGCGCCAGCGGCACCGGGACAGGCGTTGAAGCTTTCTTT.

This chain connects TRBV19 to TRBJ1-1; D is ambiguous. The CDR3 sequence is 15 residues long. Germline loops: CDR1 LNHDA, CDR2 SQIVND (reference sequence). V lost 4 bases and J 1 base, leaving 13 bases between the germline ends. In nucleotides, the CDR3 is TGTGCCAGTAGTACCCAGGAGGACGCGAACACTGAAGCTTTCTTT. Protein product: CASSTQEDANTEAFF. The full variable domain, completed using reference TRBV19 and TRBJ1-1, is DGGITQSPKYLFRKEGQNVTLSCEQNLNHDAMYWYRQDPGQGLRLIYYSQIVNDFQKGDIAEGYSVSREKKESFPLTVTSAQKNPTAFYLCASSTQEDANTEAFFGQGTRLTVV.

This clonotype was counted once. A much larger clone differs by one base, so this may be a read error. The gene calls are TRBV7-9 and TRBJ1-4, with D unclear. Germline CDR1 is SEHNR and CDR2 is FQNEAQ (reference sequence). The CDR3 is 14 amino acids. CDR3 region: CASSPTADWGKLLF. DNA for the CDR3: TGTGCCAGCAGTCCTACAGCGGACTGGGGAAAACTGCTTTTT.

The chain carries TRBV6-2 or TRBV6-3 and TRBJ2-7; 7 nucleotides agree with TRBD2. The CDR3 is made up of 16 amino acids. V shed 2 bases and J 1 base; nucleotides not matched to a gene: 8. From germline, CDR1 is MNHEY and CDR2 SVGEGT. CDR3 in DNA: TGTGCCAGCAGTTACGGTGGAGCGGGACCTTCCTACGAGCAGTACTTC. Translation: CASSYGGAGPSYEQYF.

The chain combines TRBV7-9 with TRBJ1-6, with D possibly TRBD1 on 6 matching bases. The CDR3 is made up of 14 amino acids. Germline-derived CDR1 and CDR2 are SEHNR and FQNEAQ (reference sequence). Trimming removed 5 bases from V and 10 bases from J, with 15 bases in between. In nucleotides, the CDR3 is TGTGCCAGCAGCCTGGACAGTCAAAGCTCACCCCTCCACTTT. Its protein product is CASSLDSQSSPLHF.

This clonotype was seen only once. Likely a read error: the CDR3 ends without its conserved phenylalanine or tryptophan. The rearrangement links TRBV7-9 to TRBJ2-7; D gene unclear. The CDR3 length is 13 residues. The germline V gene has CDR1 SEHNR and CDR2 FQNEAQ (reference sequence). The V gene lost 2 bases and the J gene lost 3 bases, with 8 bases spanning the gap. CDR3 DNA sequence: TGTGCCAGCAGCTTACCGACGGACTACGAGCAGTACTCC. Translated: CASSLPTDYEQYS.